A selection of T cell receptor beta chains follows, all from one sample in a study of technical replicates of blood from a handful of donors. TCRdb's table, derived via immunoSEQ multiplex PCR, lists solely in-frame clones and lacks some. Found here are about 83,000 clones, 96% of them singletons; the top ten hold approximately 0.32%. The sequencing input was T cells isolated from PBMCs. The source of these receptors is a human donor in good health. Each CDR3 is given with its conserved first and last residue. Each record gives: CDR3 length, V gene, J gene, CDR3 protein.

13	TRBV4-3	TRBJ1-5	CASSQEAYQPQHF
18	TRBV9	TRBJ2-1	CASSATLLSGSSYNEQFF
16	TRBV7-2	TRBJ1-1	CASSPATGAVGTEAFF
15	TRBV5-1	TRBJ2-1	CASSQSGAKDNEQFF
16	TRBV10-3	TRBJ1-1	CAISEPPGRGNTEAFF
14	TRBV2	TRBJ1-1	CASSSTVGNTEAFF
14	TRBV9	TRBJ2-1	CASSVGGDLNEQFF
15	TRBV13	TRBJ2-3	CASSSGDRGQDTQYF
15	TRBV9	TRBJ2-7	CASSVFSGSFYEQYF
12	TRBV28	TRBJ1-4	CASSLYGGGLFF
19	TRBV7-5	TRBJ2-6	CVRSLCGTAVRSGANVLTF
15	TRBV29-1	TRBJ2-2	CSVEKAGGPAGELFF
14	TRBV19	TRBJ2-1	CASSRTGDNNEQFF
13	TRBV29-1	TRBJ2-5	CSASEGAQETQYF
17	TRBV7-7	TRBJ2-1	CASSLGVGTGILDEQFF
15	TRBV30	TRBJ2-5	CAWSYIAGQLKTQYF
17	TRBV7-9	TRBJ1-2	CASSLGGQGPIRGGYTF
13	TRBV6-6	TRBJ2-1	CASSYSRGNEQFF
14	TRBV27	TRBJ2-1	CASSPLGGVDEQFF
16	TRBV9	TRBJ2-1	CASSPGLAGAYNEQFF
14	TRBV28	TRBJ2-6	CASSFSTGANVLTF
14	TRBV7-9	TRBJ1-1	CASSFRGMNTEAFF
15	TRBV30	TRBJ1-2	CAWNRDRDKGYGYTF
13	TRBV7-3	TRBJ2-1	CASSLIDTQTRFF
13	TRBV29-1	TRBJ2-7	CSVRGGGSYEQYF
14	TRBV27	TRBJ2-3	CASSSSISGDTQYF
14	TRBV5-4	TRBJ1-2	CASSLGGVDYGYTF
12	TRBV5-8	TRBJ2-7	CASSTDSYEQYF
14	TRBV2	TRBJ2-7	CASTSGTNLYEQYF
14	TRBV10-3	TRBJ2-2	CAISVAERTGELFF
17	TRBV14	TRBJ2-7	CASSQGMGRQSSYEQYF
14	TRBV2	TRBJ2-2	CASIGTGRTGELFF
15	TRBV4-2	TRBJ2-3	CASSPEGFSTDTQYF
18	TRBV4-1	TRBJ2-1	CASSQGISRAGGGDEQFF
13	TRBV5-8	TRBJ2-5	CASSADGVRAQYF
14	TRBV9	TRBJ1-4	CASSRQGINEKLFF
14	TRBV10-3	TRBJ2-4	CAITEDTSKNIQYF
14	TRBV6-5	TRBJ2-7	CASSNGPAGYEQYF
14	TRBV19	TRBJ1-5	CASSSGLPNQPQHF
13	TRBV5-1	TRBJ2-7	CASSLSESYEQYF
13	TRBV7-7	TRBJ2-1	CASSFRLDSEQFF